A single sample gave rise to the 18 T cell receptor beta chains below, sequenced in a study of read filtering for tumor transcriptome and immune sequencing. This library used around 400 ng RNA and molecular barcoded adaptors spanning alpha/delta and beta/gamma chains. MiXCR, applied by TCRdb to the reads, yields one record per CDR3 protein. The data show about 86,000 distinct CDR3 sequences, with about 12% seen just once and just under 15% held by the top ten. The specimen was a population of CD138-negative cells sorted from bone marrow. The source of these receptors is a donor over 35 with multiple myeloma.

This clonotype was counted at least ten times. The chain joins TRBV7-8 to TRBJ2-1; 8 bases are a match to TRBD2. Per germline, CDR1 SGHVS and CDR2 FQNEAQ. The CDR3 contains 16 residues. Trimming at V came to 5 bases and at J to 4 bases, leaving 10 bases not matched to a gene. CDR3 in amino acids: CASSPELAAAYNEQFF. CDR3 in DNA: TGTGCCAGCAGCCCCGAACTAGCGGCGGCTTACAATGAGCAGTTCTTC.

This clonotype has ten or more counts. This CDR3 is CASSIGGRDEQYF. For the CDR3, the DNA is TGTGCCAGTAGTATCGGGGGCAGGGACGAGCAGTACTTC. This rearrangement joins TRBV19 to TRBJ2-7; the D call may be TRBD1 or TRBD2 (6 bases each). CDR3 length: 13 residues. Germline-derived CDR1 and CDR2 are LNHDA and SQIVND (reference sequence). Deletions cut 3 bases from V and 5 bases from J, with 11 bases between.

A single count supports this clonotype. A single base separates this from a much larger clone, so it may be a read error. The chain uses TRBV20-1 and TRBJ2-3; possibly TRBD1 for D (6 bases). The germline V gene encodes CDR1 DFQATT and CDR2 SNEGSKA (reference sequence). This CDR3 comprises 14 residues. The CDR3 coding sequence is TGCAGTGCTAGAGGGTTGGGGGACACAGATATGCAGTATTTT. This codes for CSARGLGDTDMQYF.

In regard to this clonotype: A much larger clone differs by one base, so this may be a read error. The chain links TRBV6-2 or TRBV6-3 to TRBJ2-1; 13 bases agree with TRBD2. CDR1 is MNHEY and CDR2 is SVGEGT in the germline V gene. The CDR3 has 19 residues. The CDR3 loop is CASSYSGTSGASSYSEQFF. The DNA of the CDR3 is TGTGCCAGCAGTTACTCCGGGACTAGCGGGGCCAGCTCCTACAGTGAGCAGTTCTTC.

With regard to this clonotype: The CDR3 ends on some other residue instead of the conserved phenylalanine or tryptophan, so this is likely a read error. No DNA is shown, since the ends of the CDR3 on it are uncertain; the CDR3 is the one TCRdb lists. J is TRBJ2-1 and V is TRBV30; the D segment call TRBD2 is taken from the table without a DNA check. Germline V gene data show CDR1 as GTSNPN and CDR2 as SVGIG (reference sequence). The CDR3 extends over 15 residues, inclusive of both ends. The CDR3 sequence is CAWNLGTSGFNEQFL.

This clonotype showed up many times. The chain links TRBV5-1 to TRBJ1-1; D is undetermined. V gave up 4 bases and J gave up 1 base, with 8 bases separating them. CDR1 is SGHRS, CDR2 YFSETQ, per germline. The CDR3 consists of 13 residues. CDR3 coding DNA: TGCGCCAGCAGCGTGATGGGGAACACTGAAGCTTTCTTT. Encoded protein: CASSVMGNTEAFF.

Comments on this clonotype: In this CDR3 the conserved last residue, phenylalanine or tryptophan, is missing, so a read error is likely. The chain links TRBV7-2 to TRBJ2-1; D remains unclear. Germline V gene lookup returns CDR1 SGHTA and CDR2 FQGNSA. The V gene lost 1 base and the J gene lost 9 bases, with 16 bases spanning the gap. CDR3 length: 15 residues. The CDR3 DNA sequence: TGTGCCAGCAGCTTAGAGATAAGGGTAACGGCTGAGCAGTTCTCC. Protein product: CASSLEIRVTAEQFS.

This clonotype was seen repeatedly, ten times or more. The chain recombines TRBV20-1 with TRBJ2-1; D is possibly TRBD2 (6 bases). The CDR3 is 15 residues long. Trimming pared 0 bases from V and 8 bases from J, leaving 17 bases between. Germline lookup yields CDR1 DFQATT and CDR2 SNEGSKA (reference sequence). The CDR3 protein is CSARDRGGVIDEQFF. CDR3 nucleotides: TGCAGTGCTAGAGATCGAGGAGGGGTAATCGATGAGCAGTTCTTC.

This clonotype showed up many times. V and J are TRBV7-2 and TRBJ1-1; perhaps TRBD1 as D (6 bases). The CDR3 consists of 14 residues. Germline V gene sequence: CDR1 SGHTA, CDR2 FQGNSA. V dropped 2 bases and J dropped 0 bases, with 7 bases sitting between them. The CDR3 DNA reads as TGTGCCAGCAGCTTAAGGACAGTGAACACTGAAGCTTTCTTT. This gives the protein CASSLRTVNTEAFF. Variable domain in full (rest from reference TRBV7-2 and TRBJ1-1): GAGVSQSPSNKVTEKGKDVELRCDPISGHTALYWYRQSLGQGLEFLIYFQGNSAPDKSGLPSDRFSAERTGGSVSTLTIQRTQQEDSAVYLCASSLRTVNTEAFFGQGTRLTVV.

There are many counts of this clonotype. The chain links TRBV27 to TRBJ1-2; D is perhaps TRBD1 (5 bases). CDR3 length equals 14 residues. Trimming cost V 3 bases and J 5 bases, with 13 bases left between them. The germline V gene encodes CDR1 MNHEY and CDR2 SMNVEV (reference sequence). As DNA, the CDR3 is TGTGCCAGCAGTTTCACCGGGACGGAATATGGCTACACCTTC. Amino acid sequence: CASSFTGTEYGYTF.

The V and J genes are TRBV27 and TRBJ2-3; D is uncertain. Trimming left V 3 bases short and J 6 bases short, with 10 bases between. The CDR3 consists of 13 residues. Germline V gives CDR1 MNHEY, CDR2 SMNVEV (reference sequence). The CDR3 reads CASSLVRLDTQYF. The CDR3 DNA is TGTGCCAGCAGTTTGGTGAGACTGGATACGCAGTATTTT.

In its sample, this clonotype was seen many times. V usage is TRBV3-1 and J usage is TRBJ2-1; D perhaps matches TRBD2 (5 bases). The CDR3 extends over 15 amino acids. Germline-derived CDR1 and CDR2 are LGHDT and YNNKEL (reference sequence). The V and J ends lost 2 bases and 7 bases respectively, with 15 bases between them. Here the CDR3 reads CASSQSSDGGNEQFF. CDR3 bases: TGTGCCAGCAGCCAATCCTCCGACGGAGGAAATGAGCAGTTCTTC.

This clonotype was detected many times. The gene calls are TRBV20-1 and TRBJ2-4; possibly TRBD2 for D (5 bases). Per the germline V gene, CDR1 is DFQATT and CDR2 is SNEGSKA (reference sequence). With 5 bases removed from V and 5 bases from J, the gap between germline ends came to 25 bases. CDR3 length: 17 amino acids. The CDR3 protein is CSAPALRPRRMQNIQYF. CDR3 DNA sequence: TGCAGTGCTCCCGCGTTGCGGCCCCGGAGGATGCAAAACATTCAGTACTTC.

In its sample, this clonotype was seen many times. The V call is TRBV6-2 or TRBV6-3, the J call TRBJ2-3; the D gene could be TRBD1 or TRBD2 (5 bases each). Trimming stripped 6 bases from V and 0 bases from J, with 16 bases between. Per germline, CDR1 MNHEY and CDR2 SVGEGT. CDR3 length: 16 residues. In DNA form, the CDR3 reads TGTGCCAGCAGCCCCGGGACGTATCCTAGCACAGATACGCAGTATTTT. Residues: CASSPGTYPSTDTQYF.

In its sample, this clonotype was seen a few times. The chain has TRBV18 and TRBJ2-5; D uncertain. This CDR3 is built from 14 residues. V gave up 1 base and J gave up 0 bases, with 6 bases separating them. The germline CDR1 and CDR2 sequences are KGHSH and LQKENI. The CDR3 loop reads CASSPRRNQETQYF. The CDR3, as DNA: TGTGCCAGCTCACCACGGCGGAACCAAGAGACCCAGTACTTC. The full variable domain, completed using reference TRBV18 and TRBJ2-5, is NAGVMQNPRHLVRRRGQEARLRCSPMKGHSHVYWYRQLPEEGLKFMVYLQKENIIDESGMPKERFSAEFPKEGPSILRIQQVVRGDSAAYFCASSPRRNQETQYFGPGTRLLVL.

This clonotype appeared many times. The rearrangement links TRBV20-1 to TRBJ2-2; TRBD2 aligns across 7 bases. V shed 4 bases, J shed 2 bases, and the junction held 10 bases outside the gene matches. Germline CDR1 DFQATT, CDR2 SNEGSKA (reference sequence). The CDR3 totals 16 residues. CDR3 in amino acids: CSATPAGRVNTGELFF. DNA of the CDR3: TGCAGTGCTACCCCAGCGGGACGGGTTAACACCGGGGAGCTGTTTTTT.

The genes are TRBV12-3 or TRBV12-4 and TRBJ1-6; the D gene is possibly TRBD1 (5 bases). V was shortened by 8 bases and J by 9 bases, with 17 bases between the two germline ends. The CDR3 loop spans 14 amino acids. This CDR3 reads CASGDGFLGSPLHF. In nucleotides, the CDR3 is TGTGCCAGCGGGGACGGATTCTTGGGTTCACCCCTCCACTTT.

This clonotype was detected ten times or more. This rearrangement joins TRBV5-4 to TRBJ2-5; 7 bases map to TRBD1. CDR1 and CDR2 (germline): SGHNT, YYREEE (reference sequence). The CDR3 runs 15 residues. V gave up 3 bases and J gave up 1 base; unmatched junction bases: 6. The CDR3 coding sequence is TGTGCCAGCAGCTCCCCCGGGACAGTCCAAGAGACCCAGTACTTC. Amino acids: CASSSPGTVQETQYF.